This T cell receptor (beta chain) was captured in a study of CD8+ T cells in alopecia areata. Study results and caveats: Association of baseline CD8+ expansion with response is uncertain owing to one nonresponder. Possibly because of HLA-related factors, TCR sharing was less clear across patients than in mice.

Trimming took off 7 bases at V and 3 bases at J, with 11 bases between the two ends. CDR1 SEHNR and CDR2 FQNEAQ come from the germline V gene (reference sequence). The CDR3 covers 13 residues. Treatment meaning: oral pan-JAK inhibitor, 5-10 mg twice daily. PBMCs, the starting material, were the source of sorted CD4+ and CD8+ T cells. Extraction and reverse transcription of RNA yielded cDNA as the sequencing template. Libraries were prepared by immunoSEQ multiplex PCR; TCRdb keeps only in-frame clonotypes and omits some of them. The table records about 180,000 clones, around 51% of them present only once. In its sample, this clone was seen a few times. Its antigen is unidentified.

This chain uses TRBV7-9 with TRBJ2-3; D gene unclear. The sequencing used CD8+ T cells sorted from blood, collected around week 54, from a patient treated with tofacitinib. This TCR came from a human donor with alopecia areata. CDR3 in amino acids: CASTRPLTDTQYF. CDR3 sequence (DNA): TGTGCCAGCACCCGACCACTAACAGATACGCAGTATTTT.